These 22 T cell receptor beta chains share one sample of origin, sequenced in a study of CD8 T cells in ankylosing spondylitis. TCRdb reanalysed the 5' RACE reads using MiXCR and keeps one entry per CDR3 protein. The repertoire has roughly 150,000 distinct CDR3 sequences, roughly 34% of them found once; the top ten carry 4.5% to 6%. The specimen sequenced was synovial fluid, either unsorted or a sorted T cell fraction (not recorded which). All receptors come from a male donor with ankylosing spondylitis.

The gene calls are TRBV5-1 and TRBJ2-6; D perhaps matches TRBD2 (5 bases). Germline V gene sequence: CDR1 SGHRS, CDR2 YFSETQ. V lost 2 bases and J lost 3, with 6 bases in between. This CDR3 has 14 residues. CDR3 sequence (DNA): TGCGCCAGCAGCTTCGGGGTTGGGGCCAACGTCCTGACTTTC. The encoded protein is CASSFGVGANVLTF.

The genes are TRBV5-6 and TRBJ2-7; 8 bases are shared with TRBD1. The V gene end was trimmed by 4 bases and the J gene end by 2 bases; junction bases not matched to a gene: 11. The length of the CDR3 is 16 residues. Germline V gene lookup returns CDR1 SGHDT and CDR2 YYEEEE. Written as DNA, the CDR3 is TGTGCCAGCAGCCGATTTCGGGACAGGACTACCTACGAGCAGTACTTC. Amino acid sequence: CASSRFRDRTTYEQYF.

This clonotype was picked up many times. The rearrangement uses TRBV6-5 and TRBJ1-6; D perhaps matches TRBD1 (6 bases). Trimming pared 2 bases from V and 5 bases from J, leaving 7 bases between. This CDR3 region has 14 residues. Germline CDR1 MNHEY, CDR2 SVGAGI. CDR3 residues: CASSYRGDNSPLHF. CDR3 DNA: TGTGCCAGCAGTTACAGGGGGGATAATTCACCCCTCCACTTT.

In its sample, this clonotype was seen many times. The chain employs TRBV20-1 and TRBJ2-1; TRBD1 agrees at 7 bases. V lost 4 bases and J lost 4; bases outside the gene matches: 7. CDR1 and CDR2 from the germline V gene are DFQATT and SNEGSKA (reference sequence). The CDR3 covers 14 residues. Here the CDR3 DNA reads TGCAGTGCTACCCGGGACAGTAAATACAATGAGCAGTTCTTC. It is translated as CSATRDSKYNEQFF.

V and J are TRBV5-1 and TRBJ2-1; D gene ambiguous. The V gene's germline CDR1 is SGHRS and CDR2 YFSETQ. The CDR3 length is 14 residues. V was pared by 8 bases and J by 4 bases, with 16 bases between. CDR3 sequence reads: CARTQEDAYNEQFF. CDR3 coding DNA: TGCGCCAGAACTCAAGAGGACGCTTACAATGAGCAGTTCTTC.

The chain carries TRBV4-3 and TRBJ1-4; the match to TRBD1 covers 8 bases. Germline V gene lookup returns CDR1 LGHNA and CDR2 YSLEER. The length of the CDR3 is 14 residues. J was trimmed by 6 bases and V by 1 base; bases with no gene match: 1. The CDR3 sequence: CASSQGQGYEKLFF. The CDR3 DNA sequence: TGCGCCAGCAGCCAAGGACAGGGGTATGAAAAACTGTTTTTT.

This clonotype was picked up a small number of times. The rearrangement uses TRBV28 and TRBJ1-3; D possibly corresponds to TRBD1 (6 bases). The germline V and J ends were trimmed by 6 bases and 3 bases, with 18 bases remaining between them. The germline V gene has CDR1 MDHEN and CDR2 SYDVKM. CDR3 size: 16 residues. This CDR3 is CASSTSGGAFGNTIYF. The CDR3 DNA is TGTGCCAGCAGCACGAGTGGGGGCGCTTTTGGAAACACCATATATTTT.

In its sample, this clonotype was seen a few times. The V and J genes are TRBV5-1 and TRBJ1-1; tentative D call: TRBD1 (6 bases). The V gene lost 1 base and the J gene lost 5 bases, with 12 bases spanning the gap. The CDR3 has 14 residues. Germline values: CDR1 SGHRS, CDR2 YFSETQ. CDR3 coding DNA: TGCGCCAGCAGCTTGAATACAGGGATGACTGAAGCTTTCTTT. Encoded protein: CASSLNTGMTEAFF. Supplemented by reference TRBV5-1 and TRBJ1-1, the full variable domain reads KAGVTQTPRYLIKTRGQQVTLSCSPISGHRSVSWYQQTPGQGLQFLFEYFSETQRNKGNFPGRFSGRQFSNSRSEMNVSTLELGDSALYLCASSLNTGMTEAFFGQGTRLTVV.

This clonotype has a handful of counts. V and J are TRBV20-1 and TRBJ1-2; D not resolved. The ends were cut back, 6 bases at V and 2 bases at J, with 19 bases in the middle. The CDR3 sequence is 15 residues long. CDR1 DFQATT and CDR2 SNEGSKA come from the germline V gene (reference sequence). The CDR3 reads CSARYDREINYGYTF. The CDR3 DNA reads TGCAGTGCCCGCTACGACCGGGAGATCAACTATGGCTACACCTTC.

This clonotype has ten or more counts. The CDR3 region has the DNA TGCAGTGCTAGAGCGGCTAGCGAAAGGCAGTTCTTC. Its translation: CSARAASERQFF. This rearrangement joins TRBV20-1 to TRBJ2-1, with a weak D call TRBD2 (6 bases). Germline lookup yields CDR1 DFQATT and CDR2 SNEGSKA (reference sequence). CDR3 length: 12 amino acids. V shed 1 base and J shed 12 bases, with 13 bases lying between them.

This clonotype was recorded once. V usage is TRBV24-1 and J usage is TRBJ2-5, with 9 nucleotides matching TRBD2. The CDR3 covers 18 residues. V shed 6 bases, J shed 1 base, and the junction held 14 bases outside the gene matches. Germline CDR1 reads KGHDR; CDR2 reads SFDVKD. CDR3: CATSKTPGASGAQETQYF. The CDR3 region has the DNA TGTGCCACCAGTAAAACGCCGGGGGCTAGCGGGGCCCAAGAGACCCAGTACTTC.

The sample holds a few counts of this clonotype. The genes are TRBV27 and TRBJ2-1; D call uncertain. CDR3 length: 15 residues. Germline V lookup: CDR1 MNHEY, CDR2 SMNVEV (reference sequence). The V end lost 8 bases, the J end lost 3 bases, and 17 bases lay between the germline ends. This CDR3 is CASARDPVFYNEQFF. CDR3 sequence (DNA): TGTGCCAGCGCTCGAGACCCGGTCTTCTACAATGAGCAGTTCTTC.

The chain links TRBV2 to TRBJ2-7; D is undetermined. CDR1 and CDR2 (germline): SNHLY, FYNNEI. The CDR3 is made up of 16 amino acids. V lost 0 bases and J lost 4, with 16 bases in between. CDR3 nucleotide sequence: TGTGCCAGCAGTGAAGCGGCCCGTGCTCTTGATTACGAGCAGTACTTC. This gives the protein CASSEAARALDYEQYF.

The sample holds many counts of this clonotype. This CDR3 is CASSQDSSGRRADTQYF. CDR3 sequence (DNA): TGTGCCAGCAGCCAAGATTCGAGCGGGAGAAGGGCAGATACGCAGTATTTT. This chain uses TRBV3-1 with TRBJ2-3; the match to TRBD2 covers 8 bases. The CDR3 loop spans 17 amino acids. Germline CDR1 and CDR2: LGHDT and YNNKEL (reference sequence). Trimming cost V 0 bases and J 4 bases; bases outside gene matches: 9.

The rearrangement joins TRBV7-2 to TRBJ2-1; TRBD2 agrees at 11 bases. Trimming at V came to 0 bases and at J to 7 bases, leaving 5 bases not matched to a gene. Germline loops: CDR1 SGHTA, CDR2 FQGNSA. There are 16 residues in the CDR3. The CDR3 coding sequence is TGTGCCAGCAGCTTAGCGGGACTAGCGGAATTAAATGAGCAGTTCTTC. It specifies CASSLAGLAELNEQFF.

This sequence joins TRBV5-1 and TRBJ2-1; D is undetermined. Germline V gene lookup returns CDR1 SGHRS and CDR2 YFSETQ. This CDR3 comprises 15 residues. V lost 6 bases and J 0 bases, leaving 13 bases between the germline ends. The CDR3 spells CASNPRVSSYNEQFF. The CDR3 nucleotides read TGCGCCAGCAACCCCCGTGTAAGCTCCTACAATGAGCAGTTCTTC.

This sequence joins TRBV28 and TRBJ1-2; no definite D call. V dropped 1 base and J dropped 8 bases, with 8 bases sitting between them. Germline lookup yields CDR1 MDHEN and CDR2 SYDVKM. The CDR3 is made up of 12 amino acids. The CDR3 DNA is TGTGCCAGCAGTTTATCGTCACGCGGCTACACCTTC. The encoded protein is CASSLSSRGYTF.

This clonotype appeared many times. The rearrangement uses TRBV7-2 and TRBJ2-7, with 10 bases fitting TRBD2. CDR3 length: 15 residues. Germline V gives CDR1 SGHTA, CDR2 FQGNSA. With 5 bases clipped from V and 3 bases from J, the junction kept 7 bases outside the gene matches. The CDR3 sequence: CASSQLAGDRYEQYF. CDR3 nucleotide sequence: TGTGCCAGCAGCCAGCTAGCGGGAGACCGCTACGAGCAGTACTTC.

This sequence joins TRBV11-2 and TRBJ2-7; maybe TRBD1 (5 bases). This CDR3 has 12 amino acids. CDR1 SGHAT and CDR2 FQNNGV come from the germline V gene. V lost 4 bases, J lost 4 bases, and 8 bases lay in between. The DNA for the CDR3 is TGTGCCAGCAGCTCGGACATGTACGAGCAGTACTTC. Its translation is CASSSDMYEQYF.

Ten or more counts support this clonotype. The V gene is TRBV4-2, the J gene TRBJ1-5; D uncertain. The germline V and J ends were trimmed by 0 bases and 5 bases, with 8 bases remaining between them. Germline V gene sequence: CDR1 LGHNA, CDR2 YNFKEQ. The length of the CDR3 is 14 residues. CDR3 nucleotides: TGTGCCAGCAGCCAAGAATGGGTAGATCAGCCCCAGCATTTT. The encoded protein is CASSQEWVDQPQHF.

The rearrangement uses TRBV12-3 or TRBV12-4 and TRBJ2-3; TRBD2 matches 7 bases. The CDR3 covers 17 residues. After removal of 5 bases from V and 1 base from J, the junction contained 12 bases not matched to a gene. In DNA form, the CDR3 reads TGTGCCAGCAGTCTTCCCCCCGGGCTAGCGGGCACAGATACGCAGTATTTT. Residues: CASSLPPGLAGTDTQYF.

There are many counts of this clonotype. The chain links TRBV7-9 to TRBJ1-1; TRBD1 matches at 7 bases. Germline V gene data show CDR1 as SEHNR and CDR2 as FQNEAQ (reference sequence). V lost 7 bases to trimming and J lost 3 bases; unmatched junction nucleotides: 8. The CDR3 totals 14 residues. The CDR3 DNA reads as TGTGCCAGCACCTCTGGGACAGCTTACACTGAAGCTTTCTTT. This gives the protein CASTSGTAYTEAFF.